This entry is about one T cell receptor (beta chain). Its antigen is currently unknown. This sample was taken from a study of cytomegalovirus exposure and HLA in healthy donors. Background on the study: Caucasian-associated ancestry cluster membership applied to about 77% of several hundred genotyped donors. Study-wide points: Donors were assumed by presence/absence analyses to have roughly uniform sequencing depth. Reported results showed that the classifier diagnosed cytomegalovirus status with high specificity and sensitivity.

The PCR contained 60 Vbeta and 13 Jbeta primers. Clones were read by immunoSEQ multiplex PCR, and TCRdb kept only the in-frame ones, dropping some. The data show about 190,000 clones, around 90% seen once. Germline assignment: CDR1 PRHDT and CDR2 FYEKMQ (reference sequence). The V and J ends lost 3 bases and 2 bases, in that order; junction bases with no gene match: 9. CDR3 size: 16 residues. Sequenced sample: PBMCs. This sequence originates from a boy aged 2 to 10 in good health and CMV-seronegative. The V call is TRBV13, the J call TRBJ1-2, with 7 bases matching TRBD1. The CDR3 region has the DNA TGTGCCAGCAGCTTGGAGTTTGACAGGGAGAACTATGGCTACACCTTC. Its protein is CASSLEFDRENYGYTF.